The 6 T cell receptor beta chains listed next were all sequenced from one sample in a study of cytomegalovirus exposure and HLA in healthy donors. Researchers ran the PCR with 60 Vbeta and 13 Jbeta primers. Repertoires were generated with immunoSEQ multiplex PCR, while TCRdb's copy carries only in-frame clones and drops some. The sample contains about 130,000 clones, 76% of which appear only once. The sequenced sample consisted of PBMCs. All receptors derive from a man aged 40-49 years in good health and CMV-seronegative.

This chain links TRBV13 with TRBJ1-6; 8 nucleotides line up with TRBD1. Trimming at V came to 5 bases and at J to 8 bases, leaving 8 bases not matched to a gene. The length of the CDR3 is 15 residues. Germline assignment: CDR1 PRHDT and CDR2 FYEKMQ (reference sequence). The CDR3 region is CASSHQGAQYSPLHF. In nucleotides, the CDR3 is TGTGCCAGCAGCCATCAGGGGGCCCAATATTCACCCCTCCACTTT.

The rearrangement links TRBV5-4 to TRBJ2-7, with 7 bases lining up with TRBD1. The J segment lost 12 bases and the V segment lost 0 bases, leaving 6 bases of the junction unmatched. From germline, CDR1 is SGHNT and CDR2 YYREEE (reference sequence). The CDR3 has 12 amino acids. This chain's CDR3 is CASSLGQGEWYF. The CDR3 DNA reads TGTGCCAGCAGCTTGGGGCAGGGGGAGTGGTACTTC.

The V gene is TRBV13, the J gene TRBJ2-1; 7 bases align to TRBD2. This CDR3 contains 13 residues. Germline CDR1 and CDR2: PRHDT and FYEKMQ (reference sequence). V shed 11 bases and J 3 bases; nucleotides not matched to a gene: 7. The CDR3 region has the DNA TGTGCCCTCGAGGAGCGGGGCTACAATGAGCAGTTCTTC. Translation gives CALEERGYNEQFF. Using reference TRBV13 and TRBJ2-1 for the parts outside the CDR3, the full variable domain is AAGVIQSPRHLIKEKRETATLKCYPIPRHDTVYWYQQGPGQDPQFLISFYEKMQSDKGSIPDRFSAQQFSDYHSELNMSSLELGDSALYFCALEERGYNEQFFGPGTRLTVL.

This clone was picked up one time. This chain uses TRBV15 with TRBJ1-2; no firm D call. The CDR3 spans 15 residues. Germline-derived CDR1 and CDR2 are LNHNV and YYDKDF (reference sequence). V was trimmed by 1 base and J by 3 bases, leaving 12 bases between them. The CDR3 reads CATSRGRAHYYGYTF. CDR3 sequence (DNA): TGTGCCACCAGCAGAGGGAGGGCGCACTACTATGGCTACACCTTC.

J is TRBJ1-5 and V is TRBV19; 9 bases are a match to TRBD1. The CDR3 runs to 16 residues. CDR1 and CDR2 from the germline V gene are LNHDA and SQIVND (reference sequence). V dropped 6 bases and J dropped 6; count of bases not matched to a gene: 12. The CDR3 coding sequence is TGTGCCAGTAGCGCCGGGACAGGGTCTCCCCGTCAGCCCCAGCATTTT. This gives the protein CASSAGTGSPRQPQHF.

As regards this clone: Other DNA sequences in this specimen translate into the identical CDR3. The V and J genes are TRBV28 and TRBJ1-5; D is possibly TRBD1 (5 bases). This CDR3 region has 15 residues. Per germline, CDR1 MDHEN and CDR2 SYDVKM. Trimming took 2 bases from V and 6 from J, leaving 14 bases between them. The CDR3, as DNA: TGTGCCAGCAGTTTAGGATCAGGGTATCGTCAGCCCCAGCATTTT. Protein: CASSLGSGYRQPQHF.